This TCR beta chain was recovered during a study of cytomegalovirus exposure and HLA in healthy donors. General observations from the study: Sequencing probably produced one cluster of sequence variants that were highly shared.

V was clipped by 0 bases and J by 1 base, with 17 bases between them. CDR3 length equals 17 residues. Germline CDR1 reads SGHDT; CDR2 reads YYEEEE. On this clone itself: Its target is unknown.

The study ran its PCR with 60 Vbeta and 13 Jbeta primers. Authors' processing steps: An analysis performed later counted 60 million to 90 million unique TCR beta chains (roughly 10 million of them shared). Generated by immunoSEQ multiplex PCR, the TCRdb table keeps only in-frame clones and is missing some. The V and J calls and the clone size are those of that table, but D and trimming were determined from the DNA. Here the sample spans fewer than 200,000 clones, 60% to 80% being singletons. The receptor comes from a man in his sixties in good health and CMV-seronegative. This chain uses TRBV5-6 with TRBJ2-7, with D maybe TRBD1 (6 bases). The sequenced sample consisted of PBMCs. The CDR3 nucleotides read TGTGCCAGCAGCTTGGCCCCGTCAGGGGATTTTTCCTACGAGCAGTACTTC. Translation: CASSLAPSGDFSYEQYF.